One and the same sample provided the 26 T cell receptor beta chains below, sequenced in a study of CD8+CD57+ T cells in acquired aplastic anemia. Profiles of TCR beta VDJ and CDR3 were generated from a genomic DNA template. Each CDR3 protein is one row after TCRdb ran MiXCR on the reads. The sample contains hundreds of thousands of distinct CDR3 sequences, around 60% of which appear only once. The sequencing input was sorted CD4+, CD8+, or CD8+CD57+ T cells (not recorded which) from PBMCs. Receptor source: a human donor with severe aplastic anemia or a healthy control (not recorded which).

This chain joins TRBV7-3 and TRBJ2-5; maybe TRBD2 (6 bases). V was shortened by 2 bases and J by 1 base, with 17 bases between the two germline ends. The CDR3 runs 17 residues. CDR1 and CDR2 from the germline V gene are SGHTA and FQGTGA. This chain's CDR3 is CASSLGGIAFPQETQYF. In DNA form, the CDR3 reads TGTGCCAGCAGCTTAGGAGGGATAGCGTTCCCCCAAGAGACCCAGTACTTC.

Comments on this clonotype: The conserved final phenylalanine or tryptophan is absent from the CDR3, which likely points to a read error. The limits of the CDR3 on the DNA are not certain, so only TCRdb's listed CDR3 is given. This chain uses TRBV24-1 with TRBJ1-3; the tabulated D call, TRBD1, remains unverified against the DNA. The CDR3 has 11 amino acids, counting both end residues. CDR1 is KGHDR, CDR2 SFDVKD, per germline. CDR3: CATSDPAGTDQ.

V gene TRBV9 combines with J gene TRBJ1-1; perhaps TRBD1 as D (5 bases). V lost 2 bases, J lost 10 bases, and 15 bases lay in between. CDR3 length: 13 residues. Germline-derived CDR1 and CDR2 are SGDLS and YYNGEE. The CDR3 bases are TGTGCCAGCAGCGTCCAAGTGGGACGCCGAGCTTTCTTT. Translation gives CASSVQVGRRAFF.

The chain is built from TRBV15 and TRBJ1-1; possibly TRBD1 for D (6 bases). V dropped 4 bases and J dropped 3 bases, with 12 bases sitting between them. Germline values: CDR1 LNHNV, CDR2 YYDKDF (reference sequence). CDR3 length: 14 amino acids. In nucleotides, the CDR3 is TGTGCCACCAGCAAAAGACAGGTAGACACTGAAGCTTTCTTT. Encoded protein: CATSKRQVDTEAFF.

The chain joins TRBV4-1 to TRBJ2-5; 9 positions agree with TRBD2. Germline CDR1 is MGHRA and CDR2 is YSYEKL. The CDR3 loop spans 17 amino acids. V dropped 0 bases and J dropped 3; count of bases not matched to a gene: 8. The CDR3 DNA follows: TGCGCCAGCAGCCAAGAGGTGGCGGGGGGGAAGGAAGAGACCCAGTACTTC. Its protein is CASSQEVAGGKEETQYF.

V is TRBV9 and J is TRBJ1-1; no clear D gene. V was pared by 2 bases and J by 0 bases, with 11 bases between. This CDR3 is built from 15 residues. CDR1 SGDLS and CDR2 YYNGEE come from the germline V gene. As DNA, the CDR3 is TGTGCCAGCAGCGTCCCAGGCGACATGAACACTGAAGCTTTCTTT. Translation gives CASSVPGDMNTEAFF.

DNA of the CDR3: TGCAGTGCTAACACCCTGGACAGGTCCTCTGGGGCCAACGTCCTGACTTTC. Protein: CSANTLDRSSGANVLTF. The chain couples TRBV20-1 to TRBJ2-6; 7 bases align to TRBD1. The CDR3 is 17 residues long. The J segment lost 0 bases and the V segment lost 4 bases, leaving 9 bases of the junction unmatched. Germline V gives CDR1 DFQATT, CDR2 SNEGSKA (reference sequence).

V is TRBV12-3 or TRBV12-4 and J is TRBJ2-7; 8 nucleotides agree with TRBD1. V lost 5 bases, J lost 3 bases, and 18 bases stayed unmatched. The CDR3 runs 18 residues. Written as DNA, the CDR3 is TGTGCCAGCAGTCCTCGCCGGGACAGGAGGGAGAGGGTCTACGAGCAGTACTTC. Translating it yields CASSPRRDRRERVYEQYF.

This clonotype has only a few counts. At one of its ends the junction is not consistent with the germline gene, which may arise from a read error. J is TRBJ2-5 and V is TRBV19; 7 bases line up with TRBD2. The germline CDR1 and CDR2 sequences are LNHDA and SQIVND (reference sequence). This CDR3 region has 18 residues. Here the CDR3 DNA reads TGTGCCAGTAGCATAGGGACTTGGCTTGGGGGGGGCCAAGAGACCCAGTACTTC. Translated: CASSIGTWLGGGQETQYF.

This chain joins TRBV6-1 and TRBJ1-5; D may be TRBD1 (6 bases). The CDR3 has 13 residues. V dropped 10 bases and J dropped 2 bases, with 12 bases sitting between them. In germline, CDR1 is MNHNS, CDR2 SASEGT. The CDR3, as DNA: TGTGCCACCGCAAACAGGGGCAATCAGCCCCAGCATTTT. Its translation is CATANRGNQPQHF.

The chain uses TRBV12-3 or TRBV12-4 and TRBJ2-2; the D is unclear. V lost 6 bases to trimming and J lost 3 bases, with 8 bases between them. This CDR3 is 13 amino acids long. The CDR3 loop is CASSVKYTGELFF. The CDR3 DNA reads TGTGCCAGCAGCGTCAAGTACACCGGGGAGCTGTTTTTT.

The J gene is TRBJ1-1, the V gene TRBV20-1; TRBD1 is a possible D gene (6 bases). Trimming removed 0 bases at V and 4 bases at J, with 15 bases between. The CDR3 runs 15 residues. The germline CDR1 and CDR2 sequences are DFQATT and SNEGSKA (reference sequence). The CDR3 loop is CSARDWLQGITEAFF. The CDR3 bases are TGCAGTGCTAGAGATTGGCTTCAGGGGATCACTGAAGCTTTCTTT.

This clonotype was found many times. The V and J genes are TRBV9 and TRBJ2-5, with 9 nucleotides matching TRBD1. Trimming at V came to 4 bases and at J to 3 bases, leaving 7 bases not matched to a gene. Per the germline V gene, CDR1 is SGDLS and CDR2 is YYNGEE. The CDR3 runs to 15 residues. This chain's CDR3 is CASSPRQGGEETQYF. The CDR3 nucleotides read TGTGCCAGCAGCCCCCGACAGGGGGGGGAAGAGACCCAGTACTTC.

This clonotype has at least ten counts. The chain has TRBV24-1 and TRBJ1-6, with TRBD1 matching 8 bases. Germline assignment: CDR1 KGHDR and CDR2 SFDVKD. The CDR3 is 13 residues long. V gave up 12 bases and J gave up 6 bases; unmatched junction bases: 6. The CDR3 protein is CAVRQGINSPLHF. The CDR3, as DNA: TGTGCCGTAAGACAGGGGATTAATTCACCCCTCCACTTT.

This clonotype came up many times. V is TRBV5-4 and J is TRBJ2-3; D gene ambiguous. The CDR3 sequence is 16 residues long. Germline V lookup: CDR1 SGHNT, CDR2 YYREEE (reference sequence). With 4 bases removed from V and 5 bases from J, the gap between germline ends came to 20 bases. Written as DNA, the CDR3 is TGTGCCAGCAGCCCGGCCCTAGGGCCCCCCTTAGATACGCAGTATTTT. This sequence encodes CASSPALGPPLDTQYF. Full variable domain (remainder filled in from reference TRBV5-4 and TRBJ2-3): ETGVTQSPTHLIKTRGQQVTLRCSSQSGHNTVSWYQQALGQGPQFIFQYYREEENGRGNFPPRFSGLQFPNYSSELNVNALELDDSALYLCASSPALGPPLDTQYFGPGTRLTVL.

This clonotype was counted a few times. A much larger clone lies a single base off, so this may be a read error. The chain combines TRBV6-6 with TRBJ1-5, with D uncertain. Germline-derived CDR1 and CDR2 are MNHNY and SVGAGI (reference sequence). Trimming pared 8 bases from V and 9 bases from J, leaving 17 bases between. The CDR3 extends over 13 amino acids. The CDR3 nucleotides are TGTGCCAGCGGCTCGAACAGAATGTCGCCCCAGCATTTT. It encodes CASGSNRMSPQHF.

This clonotype has just a few counts. The chain is built from TRBV20-1 and TRBJ2-5; D is tentatively TRBD1 or TRBD2 (5 bases each). The ends were cut back, 7 bases at V and 5 bases at J, with 17 bases in the middle. The CDR3 extends over 13 amino acids. Per germline, CDR1 DFQATT and CDR2 SNEGSKA (reference sequence). The CDR3 region is CSVAGVGRETQYF. The CDR3, as DNA: TGCAGTGTCGCCGGGGTGGGACGGGAGACCCAGTACTTC.

CDR3 DNA: TGTGCCAGCACCTCAGGATCCGATGGCTACACCTTC. Translated: CASTSGSDGYTF. This rearrangement joins TRBV6-5 to TRBJ1-2; no firm D call. The CDR3 loop spans 12 amino acids. V lost 7 bases and J 6 bases, leaving 12 bases between the germline ends. CDR1 and CDR2 from the germline V gene are MNHEY and SVGAGI.

With regard to this clonotype: An end of the junction does not agree with germline; a read error may underlie this. J is TRBJ1-1 and V is TRBV20-1; no firm D call. The CDR3 loop spans 8 amino acids. The germline V gene encodes CDR1 DFQATT and CDR2 SNEGSKA (reference sequence). CDR3 loop: CSAGPATF. For the CDR3, the DNA is TGCAGTGCTGGGCCGGCGACTTTT.

The V call is TRBV2, the J call TRBJ2-2; 8 bases are shared with TRBD1. Germline CDR1 and CDR2: SNHLY and FYNNEI. This CDR3 has 13 amino acids. V lost 6 bases, J lost 8 bases, and 5 bases stayed unmatched. The CDR3: CASSGQGSGELFF. In DNA, the CDR3 is TGTGCCAGCAGCGGACAGGGATCAGGGGAGCTGTTTTTT.

The CDR3 loop reads CASSMRYGDTEAFF. DNA for the CDR3: TGTGCCAGTAGTATGAGGTACGGGGACACTGAAGCTTTCTTT. The chain uses TRBV19 and TRBJ1-1; D call uncertain. With 3 bases removed from V and 3 bases from J, the gap between germline ends came to 11 bases. Germline-derived CDR1 and CDR2 are LNHDA and SQIVND (reference sequence). The CDR3 is made up of 14 amino acids.

V usage is TRBV2 and J usage is TRBJ1-1; TRBD1 matches at 8 bases. V lost 6 bases to trimming and J lost 5 bases; unmatched junction nucleotides: 8. Germline V gene sequence: CDR1 SNHLY, CDR2 FYNNEI. The CDR3 covers 14 residues. The CDR3 sequence: CASRTGDWDTEAFF. In DNA, the CDR3 is TGTGCCAGCAGGACAGGGGACTGGGATACTGAAGCTTTCTTT.

The rearrangement uses TRBV10-3 and TRBJ2-6; TRBD1 agrees at 8 bases. This CDR3 region has 14 residues. Germline lookup yields CDR1 ENHRY and CDR2 SYGVKD. Trimming at V came to 2 bases and at J to 15 bases, leaving 9 bases not matched to a gene. The CDR3 reads CAISELGTGKALTF. The CDR3 coding sequence is TGTGCCATCAGTGAGCTAGGGACAGGTAAGGCCCTGACTTTC.

Only a few counts were recorded for this clonotype. V gene TRBV7-8 combines with J gene TRBJ1-2; 9 bases line up with TRBD1. There are 14 residues in the CDR3. Trimming removed 1 base from V and 4 bases from J; junction bases left unmatched: 1. CDR1 is SGHVS and CDR2 is FQNEAQ in the germline V gene. The CDR3: CASSLGQGVYGYTF. The CDR3 nucleotides read TGTGCCAGCAGCTTAGGACAGGGGGTCTATGGCTACACCTTC.

Details on this clonotype: A read error may account for a junction end that differs from germline. The chain recombines TRBV20-1 with TRBJ2-1; TRBD2 aligns across 11 bases. This CDR3 comprises 18 residues. Looked up from germline, CDR1 is DFQATT and CDR2 is SNEGSKA (reference sequence). The CDR3 loop is CSARGMGLAALRDDEQLF. Written as DNA, the CDR3 is TGCAGTGCTAGAGGTATGGGACTAGCGGCCCTCAGGGACGATGAGCAGCTCTTC.

This clonotype was observed a single time. This chain joins TRBV25-1 and TRBJ2-3; TRBD2 matches 7 bases. Germline CDR1 and CDR2: MGHDK and SYGVNS. CDR3 length: 15 residues. V dropped 8 bases and J dropped 0; count of bases not matched to a gene: 8. CDR3 protein: CASSPWGGSTDTQYF. The CDR3 bases are TGTGCCAGCTCACCCTGGGGGGGGAGCACAGATACGCAGTATTTT.